The subject of this entry is one T cell receptor beta chain. Its antigen is not known. The data are from a study of response to subunit inactivated influenza vaccine. Study outcomes and limitations: Each seasonal influenza vaccination, the authors suggested, recruits few new T cells.

TCRdb redid the calling of the RT-PCR reads with MiXCR, one entry per CDR3 protein. The sample yields more than 250,000 distinct CDR3 sequences, 21% seen once. The sample in question was PBMCs from blood, obtained about 19 months after vaccination. The receptor's source is a man aged 45 to 70 who received an inactivated influenza vaccine.

CDR3 sequence: CASSQAGTADNSPLHF. The DNA for the CDR3 is TGTGCCAGCAGCCAAGCCGGGACAGCGGACAATTCACCCCTCCACTTT. The chain has TRBV14 and TRBJ1-6; 7 positions match TRBD1. The junction had 7 bases not matched to a gene; V was cut back by 1 base and J by 7 bases. CDR3 length equals 16 residues. CDR1 is SGHDN, CDR2 FVKESK, per germline.